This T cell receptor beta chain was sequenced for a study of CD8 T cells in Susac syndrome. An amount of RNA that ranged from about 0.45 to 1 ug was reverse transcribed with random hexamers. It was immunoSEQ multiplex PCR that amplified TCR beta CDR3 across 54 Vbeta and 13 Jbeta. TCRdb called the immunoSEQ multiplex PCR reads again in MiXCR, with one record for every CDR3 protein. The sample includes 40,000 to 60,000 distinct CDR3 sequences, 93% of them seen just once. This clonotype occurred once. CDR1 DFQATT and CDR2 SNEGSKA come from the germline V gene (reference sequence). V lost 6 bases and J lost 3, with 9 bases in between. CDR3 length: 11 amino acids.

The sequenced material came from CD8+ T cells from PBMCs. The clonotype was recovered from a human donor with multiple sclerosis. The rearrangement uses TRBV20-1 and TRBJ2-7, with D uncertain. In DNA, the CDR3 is TGCAGTGCCACCGAGAGCTACGAGCAGTACTTC. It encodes CSATESYEQYF.